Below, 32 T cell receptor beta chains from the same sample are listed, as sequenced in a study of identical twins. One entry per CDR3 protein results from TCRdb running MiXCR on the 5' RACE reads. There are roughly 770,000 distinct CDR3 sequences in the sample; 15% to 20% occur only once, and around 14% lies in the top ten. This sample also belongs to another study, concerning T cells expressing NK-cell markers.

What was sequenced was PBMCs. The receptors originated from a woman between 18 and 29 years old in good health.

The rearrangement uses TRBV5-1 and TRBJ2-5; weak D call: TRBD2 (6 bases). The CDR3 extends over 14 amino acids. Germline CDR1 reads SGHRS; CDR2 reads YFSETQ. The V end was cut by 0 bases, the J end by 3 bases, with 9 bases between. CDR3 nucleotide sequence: TGCGCCAGCAGCTTGGTGGAGGGAAAAGAGACCCAGTACTTC. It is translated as CASSLVEGKETQYF. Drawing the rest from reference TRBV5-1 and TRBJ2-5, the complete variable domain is KAGVTQTPRYLIKTRGQQVTLSCSPISGHRSVSWYQQTPGQGLQFLFEYFSETQRNKGNFPGRFSGRQFSNSRSEMNVSTLELGDSALYLCASSLVEGKETQYFGPGTRLLVL.

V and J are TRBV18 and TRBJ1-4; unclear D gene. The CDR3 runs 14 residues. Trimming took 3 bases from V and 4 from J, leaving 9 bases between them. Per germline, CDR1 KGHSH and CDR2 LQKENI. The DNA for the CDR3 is TGTGCCAGCTCACCGCCCGGGGATAATGAAAAACTGTTTTTT. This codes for CASSPPGDNEKLFF.

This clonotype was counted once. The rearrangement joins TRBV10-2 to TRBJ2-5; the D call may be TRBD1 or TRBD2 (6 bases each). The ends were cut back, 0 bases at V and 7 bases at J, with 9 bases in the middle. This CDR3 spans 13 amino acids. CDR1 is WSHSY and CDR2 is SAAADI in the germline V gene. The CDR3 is CASSESEGGTQYF. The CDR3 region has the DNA TGCGCCAGCAGTGAGTCCGAGGGGGGGACCCAGTACTTC.

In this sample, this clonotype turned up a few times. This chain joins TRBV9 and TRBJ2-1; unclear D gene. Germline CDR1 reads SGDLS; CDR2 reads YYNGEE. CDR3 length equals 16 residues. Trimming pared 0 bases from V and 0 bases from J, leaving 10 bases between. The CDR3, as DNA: TGTGCCAGCAGCGTAGCTACGGCTACCTCCTACAATGAGCAGTTCTTC. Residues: CASSVATATSYNEQFF.

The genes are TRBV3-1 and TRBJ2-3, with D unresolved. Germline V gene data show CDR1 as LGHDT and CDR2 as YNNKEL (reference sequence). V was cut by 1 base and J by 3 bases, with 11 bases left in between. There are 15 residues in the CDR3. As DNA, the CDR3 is TGTGCCAGCAGCCAAGTGAGTGGGGTTACAGATACGCAGTATTTT. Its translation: CASSQVSGVTDTQYF.

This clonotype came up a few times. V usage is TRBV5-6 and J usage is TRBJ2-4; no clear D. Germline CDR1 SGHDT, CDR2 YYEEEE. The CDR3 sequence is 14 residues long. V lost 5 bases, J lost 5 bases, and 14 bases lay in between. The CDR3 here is CASSFVTAENIQYF. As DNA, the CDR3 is TGTGCCAGCAGTTTCGTCACGGCCGAAAACATTCAGTACTTC.

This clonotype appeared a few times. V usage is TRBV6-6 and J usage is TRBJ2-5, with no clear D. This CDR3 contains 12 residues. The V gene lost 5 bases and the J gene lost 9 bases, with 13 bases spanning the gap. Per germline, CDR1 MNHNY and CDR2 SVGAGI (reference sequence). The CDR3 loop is CASSNQLGAQYF. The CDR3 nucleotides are TGTGCCAGCAGTAACCAACTTGGGGCCCAGTACTTC.

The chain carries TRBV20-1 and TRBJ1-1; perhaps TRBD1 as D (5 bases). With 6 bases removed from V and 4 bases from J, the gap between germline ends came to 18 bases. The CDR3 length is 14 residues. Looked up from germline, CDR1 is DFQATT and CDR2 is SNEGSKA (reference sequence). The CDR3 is CSAPWDGASTEAFF. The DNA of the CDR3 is TGCAGTGCACCTTGGGACGGGGCGAGCACTGAAGCTTTCTTT.

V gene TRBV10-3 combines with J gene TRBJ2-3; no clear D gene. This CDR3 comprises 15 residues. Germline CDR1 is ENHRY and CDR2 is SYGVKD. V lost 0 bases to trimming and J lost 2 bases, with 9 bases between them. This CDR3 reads CAISESEFNTDTQYF. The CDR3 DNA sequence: TGTGCCATCAGTGAGTCAGAATTTAACACAGATACGCAGTATTTT.

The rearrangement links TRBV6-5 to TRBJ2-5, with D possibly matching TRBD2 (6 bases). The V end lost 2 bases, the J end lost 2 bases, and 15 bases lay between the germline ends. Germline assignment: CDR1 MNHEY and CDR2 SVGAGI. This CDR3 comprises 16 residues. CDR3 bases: TGTGCCAGCAGTTACGGGGGGTCGATCGGACAAGAGACCCAGTACTTC. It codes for CASSYGGSIGQETQYF.

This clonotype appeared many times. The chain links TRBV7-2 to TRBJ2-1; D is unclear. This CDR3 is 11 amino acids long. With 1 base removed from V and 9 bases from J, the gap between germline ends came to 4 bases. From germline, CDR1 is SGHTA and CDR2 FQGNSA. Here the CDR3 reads CASSLEGEQFF. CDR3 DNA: TGTGCCAGCAGCTTAGAGGGTGAGCAGTTCTTC.

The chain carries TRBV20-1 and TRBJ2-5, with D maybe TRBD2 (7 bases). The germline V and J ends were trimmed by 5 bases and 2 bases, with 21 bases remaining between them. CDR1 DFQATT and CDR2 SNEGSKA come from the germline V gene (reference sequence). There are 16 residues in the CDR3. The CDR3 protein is CSALSQGSGGQETQYF. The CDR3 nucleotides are TGCAGTGCTCTTTCACAGGGCTCGGGGGGTCAAGAGACCCAGTACTTC.

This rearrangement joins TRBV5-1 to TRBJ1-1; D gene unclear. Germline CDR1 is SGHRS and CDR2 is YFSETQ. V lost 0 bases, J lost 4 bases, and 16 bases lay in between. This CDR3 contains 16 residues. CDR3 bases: TGCGCCAGCAGCTTGGCCGGGCGGACTACGGGCACTGAAGCTTTCTTT. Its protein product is CASSLAGRTTGTEAFF. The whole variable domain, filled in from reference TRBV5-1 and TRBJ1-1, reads KAGVTQTPRYLIKTRGQQVTLSCSPISGHRSVSWYQQTPGQGLQFLFEYFSETQRNKGNFPGRFSGRQFSNSRSEMNVSTLELGDSALYLCASSLAGRTTGTEAFFGQGTRLTVV.

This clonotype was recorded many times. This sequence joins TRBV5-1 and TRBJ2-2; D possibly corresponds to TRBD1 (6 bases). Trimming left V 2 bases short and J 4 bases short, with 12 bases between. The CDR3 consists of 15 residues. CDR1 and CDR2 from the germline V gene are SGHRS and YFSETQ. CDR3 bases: TGCGCCAGCAGCTTAGATGGGACAAGCACCGGGGAGCTGTTTTTT. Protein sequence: CASSLDGTSTGELFF. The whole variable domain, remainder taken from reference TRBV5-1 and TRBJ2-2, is KAGVTQTPRYLIKTRGQQVTLSCSPISGHRSVSWYQQTPGQGLQFLFEYFSETQRNKGNFPGRFSGRQFSNSRSEMNVSTLELGDSALYLCASSLDGTSTGELFFGEGSRLTVL.

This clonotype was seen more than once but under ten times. In DNA form, the CDR3 reads TGTGCCAGCAGCAAATGGAGGAATTACGAGCAGTACTTC. The encoded protein is CASSKWRNYEQYF. The gene calls are TRBV7-2 and TRBJ2-7, with D possibly TRBD2 on 5 matching bases. Germline V gene data show CDR1 as SGHTA and CDR2 as FQGNSA. The CDR3 loop spans 13 amino acids. Trimming pared 5 bases from V and 4 bases from J, leaving 12 bases between.

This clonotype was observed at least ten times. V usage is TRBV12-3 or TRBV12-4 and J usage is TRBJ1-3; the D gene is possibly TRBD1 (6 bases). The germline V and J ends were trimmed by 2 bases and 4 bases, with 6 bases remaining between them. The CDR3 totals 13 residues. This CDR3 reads CASSLQGGNTIYF. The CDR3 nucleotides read TGTGCCAGCAGTTTACAGGGGGGAAACACCATATATTTT.

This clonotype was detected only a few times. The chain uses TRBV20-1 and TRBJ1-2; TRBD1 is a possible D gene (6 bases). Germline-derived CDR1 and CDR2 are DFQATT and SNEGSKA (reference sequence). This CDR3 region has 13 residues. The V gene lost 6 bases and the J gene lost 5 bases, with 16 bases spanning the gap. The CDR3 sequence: CSAERGTTYGYTF. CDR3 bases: TGCAGTGCGGAACGAGGGACAACATATGGCTACACCTTC.

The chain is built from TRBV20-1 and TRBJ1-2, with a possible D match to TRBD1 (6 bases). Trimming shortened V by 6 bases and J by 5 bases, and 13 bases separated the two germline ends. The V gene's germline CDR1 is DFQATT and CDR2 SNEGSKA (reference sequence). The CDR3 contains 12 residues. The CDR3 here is CSAGGARYGYTF. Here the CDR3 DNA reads TGCAGTGCCGGGGGGGCCCGATATGGCTACACCTTC.

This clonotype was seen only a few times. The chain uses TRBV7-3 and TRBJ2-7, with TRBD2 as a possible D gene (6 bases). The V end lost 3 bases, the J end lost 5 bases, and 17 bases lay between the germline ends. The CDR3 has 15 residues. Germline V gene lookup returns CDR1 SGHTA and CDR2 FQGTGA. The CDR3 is CASSLEGGGTHEQYF. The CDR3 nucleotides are TGTGCCAGCAGCTTGGAGGGTGGGGGAACCCACGAGCAGTACTTC.

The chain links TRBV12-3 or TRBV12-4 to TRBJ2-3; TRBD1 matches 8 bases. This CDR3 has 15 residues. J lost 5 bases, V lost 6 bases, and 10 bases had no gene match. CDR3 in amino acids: CASSPWTGWIDTQYF. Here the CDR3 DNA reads TGTGCCAGCAGCCCTTGGACAGGGTGGATAGATACGCAGTATTTT.

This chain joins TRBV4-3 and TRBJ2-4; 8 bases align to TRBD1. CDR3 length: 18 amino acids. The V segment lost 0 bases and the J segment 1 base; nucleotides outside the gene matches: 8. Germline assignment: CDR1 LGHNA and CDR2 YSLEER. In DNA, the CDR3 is TGCGCCAGCAGCCAAGATGGACAGGGTATGAGGGCCAAAAACATTCAGTACTTC. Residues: CASSQDGQGMRAKNIQYF.

The CDR3 coding sequence is TGCGCCAGCAGCCAAGCGAGGCAGGGCTACGAGCAGTACTTC. Protein: CASSQARQGYEQYF. This chain connects TRBV4-1 to TRBJ2-7; D is possibly TRBD1 (5 bases). V was cut by 1 base and J by 3 bases, with 10 bases left in between. This CDR3 contains 14 residues. Germline CDR1 and CDR2: MGHRA and YSYEKL.

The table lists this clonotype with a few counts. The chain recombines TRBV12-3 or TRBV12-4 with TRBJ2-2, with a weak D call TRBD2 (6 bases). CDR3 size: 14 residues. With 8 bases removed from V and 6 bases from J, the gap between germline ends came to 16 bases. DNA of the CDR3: TGTGCCAGCGGTCCCAGGGAGGTACCCGGGGAGCTGTTTTTT. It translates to CASGPREVPGELFF.

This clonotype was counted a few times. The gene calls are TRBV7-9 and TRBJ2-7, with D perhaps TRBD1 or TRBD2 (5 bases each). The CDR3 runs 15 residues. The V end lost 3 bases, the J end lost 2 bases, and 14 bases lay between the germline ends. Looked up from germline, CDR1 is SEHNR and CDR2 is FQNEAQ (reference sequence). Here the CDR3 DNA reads TGTGCCAGCAGCTTCGCAGGGCACGGGACCTACGAGCAGTACTTC. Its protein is CASSFAGHGTYEQYF.

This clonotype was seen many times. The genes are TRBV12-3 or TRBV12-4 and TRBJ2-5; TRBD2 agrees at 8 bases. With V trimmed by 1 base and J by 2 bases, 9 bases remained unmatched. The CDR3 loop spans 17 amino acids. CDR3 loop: CASSLGASGRVQETQYF. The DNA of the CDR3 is TGTGCCAGCAGTTTAGGGGCCAGCGGGAGAGTGCAAGAGACCCAGTACTTC.

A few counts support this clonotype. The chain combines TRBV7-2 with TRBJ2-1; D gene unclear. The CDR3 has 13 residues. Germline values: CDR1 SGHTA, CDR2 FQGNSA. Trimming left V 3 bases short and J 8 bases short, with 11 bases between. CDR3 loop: CASSFRGLDEQFF. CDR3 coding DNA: TGTGCCAGCAGCTTTAGAGGTCTGGATGAGCAGTTCTTC.

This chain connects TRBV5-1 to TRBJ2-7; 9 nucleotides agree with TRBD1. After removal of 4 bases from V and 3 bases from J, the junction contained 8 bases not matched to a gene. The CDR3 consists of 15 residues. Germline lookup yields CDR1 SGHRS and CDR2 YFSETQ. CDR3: CASSQGTGFIYEQYF. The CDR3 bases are TGCGCCAGCAGCCAGGGGACAGGGTTTATCTACGAGCAGTACTTC.

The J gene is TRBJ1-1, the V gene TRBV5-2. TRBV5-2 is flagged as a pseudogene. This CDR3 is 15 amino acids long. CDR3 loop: CAMGSGQHMNTEAFF. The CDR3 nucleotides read TGTGCCATGGGCTCTGGGCAGCATATGAACACTGAAGCTTTCTTT.

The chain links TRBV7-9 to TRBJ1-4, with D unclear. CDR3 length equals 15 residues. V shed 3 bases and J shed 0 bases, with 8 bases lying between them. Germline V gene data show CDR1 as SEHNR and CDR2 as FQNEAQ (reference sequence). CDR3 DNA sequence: TGTGCCAGCAGCTTTCCGGCCACAACTAATGAAAAACTGTTTTTT. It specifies CASSFPATTNEKLFF.

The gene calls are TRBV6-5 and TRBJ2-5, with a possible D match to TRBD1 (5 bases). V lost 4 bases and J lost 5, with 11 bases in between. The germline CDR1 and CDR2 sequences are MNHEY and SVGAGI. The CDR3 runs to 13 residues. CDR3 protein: CASSSDAGETQYF. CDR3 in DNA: TGTGCCAGCAGTTCTGACGCAGGGGAGACCCAGTACTTC.

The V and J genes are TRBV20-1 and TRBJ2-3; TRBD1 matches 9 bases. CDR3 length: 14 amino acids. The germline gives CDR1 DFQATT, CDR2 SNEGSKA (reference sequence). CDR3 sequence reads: CSPFTGGLGDTQYF. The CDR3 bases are TGCAGCCCATTCACAGGGGGCCTTGGGGATACGCAGTATTTT.

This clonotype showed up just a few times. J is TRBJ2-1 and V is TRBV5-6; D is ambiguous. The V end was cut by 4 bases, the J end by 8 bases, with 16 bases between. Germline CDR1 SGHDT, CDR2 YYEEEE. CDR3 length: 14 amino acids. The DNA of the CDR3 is TGTGCCAGCAGCCCCTCTCCCCGGGTACATGAGCAGTTCTTC. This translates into CASSPSPRVHEQFF.